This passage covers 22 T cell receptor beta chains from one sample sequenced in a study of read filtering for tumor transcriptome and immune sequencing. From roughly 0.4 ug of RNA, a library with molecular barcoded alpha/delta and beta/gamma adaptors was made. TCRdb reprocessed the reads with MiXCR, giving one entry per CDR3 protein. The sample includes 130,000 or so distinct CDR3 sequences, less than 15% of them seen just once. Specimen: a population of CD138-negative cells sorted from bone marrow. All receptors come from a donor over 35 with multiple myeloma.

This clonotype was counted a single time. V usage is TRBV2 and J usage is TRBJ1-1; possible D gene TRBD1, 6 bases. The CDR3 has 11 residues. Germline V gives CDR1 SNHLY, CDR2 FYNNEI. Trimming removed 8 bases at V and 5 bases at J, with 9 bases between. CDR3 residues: CASEQGTEAFF. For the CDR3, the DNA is TGTGCCAGCGAGCAGGGGACTGAAGCTTTCTTT.

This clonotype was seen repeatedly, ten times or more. The CDR3 region is CASSWANANTGELFF. The CDR3 nucleotides are TGCGCCAGCAGCTGGGCTAACGCGAACACCGGGGAGCTGTTTTTT. The chain is built from TRBV5-1 and TRBJ2-2, with no clear D. Between the trimmed V and J ends, which lost 3 bases and 0 bases, there was a span of 9 bases. The CDR3 consists of 15 residues. Germline assignment: CDR1 SGHRS and CDR2 YFSETQ.

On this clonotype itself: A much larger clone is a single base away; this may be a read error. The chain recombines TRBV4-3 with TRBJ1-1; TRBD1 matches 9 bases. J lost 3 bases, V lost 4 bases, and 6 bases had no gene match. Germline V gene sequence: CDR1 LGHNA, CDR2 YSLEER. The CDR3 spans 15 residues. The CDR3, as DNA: TGCGCCAGCAGCCCAATGAGACAGGGGGACACTGAAGCTTTCTTT. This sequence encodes CASSPMRQGDTEAFF.

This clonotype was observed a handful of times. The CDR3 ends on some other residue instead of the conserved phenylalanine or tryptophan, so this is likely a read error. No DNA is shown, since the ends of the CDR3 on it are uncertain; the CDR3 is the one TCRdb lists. The CDR3 protein is CASSPGPPSGRSTNELFL. J is TRBJ2-1 and V is TRBV5-1; the table names TRBD2, a call not compared with the DNA. The CDR3 length is 18 residues, termini included. The germline gives CDR1 SGHRS, CDR2 YFSETQ.

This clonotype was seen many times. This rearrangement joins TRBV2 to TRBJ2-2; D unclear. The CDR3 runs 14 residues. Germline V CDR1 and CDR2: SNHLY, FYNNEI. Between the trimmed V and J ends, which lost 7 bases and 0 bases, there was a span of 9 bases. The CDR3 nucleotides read TGTGCCAGCATGTCGGCTACGAACACCGGGGAGCTGTTTTTT. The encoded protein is CASMSATNTGELFF.

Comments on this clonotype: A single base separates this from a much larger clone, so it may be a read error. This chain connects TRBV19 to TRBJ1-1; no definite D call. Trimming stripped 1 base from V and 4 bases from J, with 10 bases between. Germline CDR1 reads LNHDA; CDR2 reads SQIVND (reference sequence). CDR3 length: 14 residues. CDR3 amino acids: CASSIVAGSTEAFF. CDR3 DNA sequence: TGTGCCAGTAGTATAGTTGCCGGGAGCACTGAAGCTTTCTTT.

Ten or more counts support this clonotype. As DNA, the CDR3 is TGCAGTGCTGCAGGGACCCTAGCGGGAAGGGGGCACGGGGAGCTGTTTTTT. This codes for CSAAGTLAGRGHGELFF. This rearrangement joins TRBV20-1 to TRBJ2-2; 9 bases match TRBD2. This CDR3 contains 17 residues. With V trimmed by 5 bases and J by 7 bases, 17 bases remained unmatched. CDR1 is DFQATT, CDR2 SNEGSKA, per germline (reference sequence).

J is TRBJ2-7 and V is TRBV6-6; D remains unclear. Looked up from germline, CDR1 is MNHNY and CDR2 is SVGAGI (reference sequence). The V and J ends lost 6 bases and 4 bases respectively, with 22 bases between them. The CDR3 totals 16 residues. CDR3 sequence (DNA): TGTGCCAGCAGCCATCCCTTAGGAGTCGATCCATACGAGCAGTACTTC. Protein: CASSHPLGVDPYEQYF.

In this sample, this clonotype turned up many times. The CDR3 region is CASSQRGPGELFF. The CDR3 DNA reads as TGCGCCAGCAGCCAAAGAGGGCCCGGGGAGCTGTTTTTT. The J gene is TRBJ2-2, the V gene TRBV4-3, with D perhaps TRBD2 (5 bases). The CDR3 runs 13 residues. Germline V gene sequence: CDR1 LGHNA, CDR2 YSLEER. Trimming removed 2 bases from V and 6 bases from J, with 7 bases in between.

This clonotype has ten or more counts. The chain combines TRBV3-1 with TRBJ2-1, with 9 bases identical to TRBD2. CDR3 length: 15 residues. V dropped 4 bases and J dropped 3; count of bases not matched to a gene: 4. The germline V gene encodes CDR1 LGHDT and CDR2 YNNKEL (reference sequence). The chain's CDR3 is CASSPRLADYNEQFF. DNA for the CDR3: TGTGCCAGCAGCCCGAGACTAGCGGACTACAATGAGCAGTTCTTC.

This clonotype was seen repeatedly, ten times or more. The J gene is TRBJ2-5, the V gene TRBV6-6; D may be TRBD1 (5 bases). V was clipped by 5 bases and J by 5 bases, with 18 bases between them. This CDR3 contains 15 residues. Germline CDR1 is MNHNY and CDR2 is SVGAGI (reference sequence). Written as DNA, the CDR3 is TGTGCCAGCAGTGAAGCTGGAAGGGGAAGCGAGACCCAGTACTTC. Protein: CASSEAGRGSETQYF.

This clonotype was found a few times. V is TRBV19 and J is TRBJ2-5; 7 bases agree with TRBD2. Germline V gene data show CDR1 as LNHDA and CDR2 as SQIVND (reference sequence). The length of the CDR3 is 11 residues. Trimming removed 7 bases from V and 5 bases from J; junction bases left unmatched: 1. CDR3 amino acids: CASMREETQYF. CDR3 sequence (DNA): TGTGCCAGTATGCGGGAGGAGACCCAGTACTTC.

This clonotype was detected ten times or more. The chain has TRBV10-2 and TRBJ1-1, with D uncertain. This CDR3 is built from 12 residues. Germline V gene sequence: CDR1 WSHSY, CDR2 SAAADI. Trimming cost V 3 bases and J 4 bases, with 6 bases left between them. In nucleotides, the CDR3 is TGCGCCAGCAGTGAAGGGAGCACTGAAGCTTTCTTT. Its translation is CASSEGSTEAFF.

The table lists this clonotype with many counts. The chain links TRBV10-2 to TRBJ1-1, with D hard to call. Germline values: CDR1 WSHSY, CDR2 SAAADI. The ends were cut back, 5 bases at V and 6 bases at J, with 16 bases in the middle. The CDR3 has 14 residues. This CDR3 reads CASSSTRALAEAFF. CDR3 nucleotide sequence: TGCGCCAGCAGTTCGACCCGGGCTCTCGCTGAAGCTTTCTTT.

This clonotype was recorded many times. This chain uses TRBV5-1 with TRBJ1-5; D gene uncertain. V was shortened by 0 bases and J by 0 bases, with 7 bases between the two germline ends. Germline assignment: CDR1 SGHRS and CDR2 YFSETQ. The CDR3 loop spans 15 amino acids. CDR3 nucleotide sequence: TGCGCCAGCAGCTTGGGGACGGATAGCAATCAGCCCCAGCATTTT. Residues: CASSLGTDSNQPQHF.

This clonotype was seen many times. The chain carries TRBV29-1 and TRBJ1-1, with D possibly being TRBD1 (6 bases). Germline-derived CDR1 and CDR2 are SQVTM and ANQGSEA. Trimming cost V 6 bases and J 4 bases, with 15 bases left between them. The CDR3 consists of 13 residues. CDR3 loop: CSVIPGGGTEAFF. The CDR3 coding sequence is TGCAGCGTAATACCGGGGGGCGGCACTGAAGCTTTCTTT.

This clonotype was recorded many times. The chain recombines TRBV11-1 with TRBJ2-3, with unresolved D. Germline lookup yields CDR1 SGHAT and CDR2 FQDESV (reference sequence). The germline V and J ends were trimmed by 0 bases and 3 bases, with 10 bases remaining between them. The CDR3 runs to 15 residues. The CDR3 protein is CASSLASRWTDTQYF. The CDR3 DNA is TGTGCCAGCAGCTTAGCAAGTCGTTGGACAGATACGCAGTATTTT.

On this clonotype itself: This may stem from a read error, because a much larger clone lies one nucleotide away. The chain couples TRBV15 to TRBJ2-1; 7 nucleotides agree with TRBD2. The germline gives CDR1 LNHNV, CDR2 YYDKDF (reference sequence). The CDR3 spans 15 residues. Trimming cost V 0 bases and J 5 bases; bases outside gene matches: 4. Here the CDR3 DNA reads TGTGCCACCAGCAGAGATTTCGGGACTAACAATGAGCAGTTCTTC. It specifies CATSRDFGTNNEQFF.

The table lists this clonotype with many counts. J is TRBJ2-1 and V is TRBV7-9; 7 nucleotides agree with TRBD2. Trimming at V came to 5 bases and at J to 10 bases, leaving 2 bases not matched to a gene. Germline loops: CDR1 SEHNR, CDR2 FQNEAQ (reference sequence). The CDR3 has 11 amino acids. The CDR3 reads CASSPSGEQFF. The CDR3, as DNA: TGTGCCAGCAGCCCTAGCGGAGAGCAGTTCTTC.

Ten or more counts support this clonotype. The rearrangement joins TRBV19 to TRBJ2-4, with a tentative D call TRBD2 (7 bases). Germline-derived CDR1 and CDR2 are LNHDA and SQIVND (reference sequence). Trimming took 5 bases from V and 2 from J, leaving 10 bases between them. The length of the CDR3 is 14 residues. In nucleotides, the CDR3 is TGTGCCAGTAGTTTCGGGGGGCCCAAAAACATTCAGTACTTC. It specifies CASSFGGPKNIQYF.

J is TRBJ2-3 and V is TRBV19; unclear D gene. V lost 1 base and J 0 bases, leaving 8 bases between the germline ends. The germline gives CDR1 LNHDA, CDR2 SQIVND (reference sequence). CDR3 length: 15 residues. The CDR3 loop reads CASSIVGYSTDTQYF. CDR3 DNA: TGTGCCAGTAGTATAGTCGGTTATAGCACAGATACGCAGTATTTT.

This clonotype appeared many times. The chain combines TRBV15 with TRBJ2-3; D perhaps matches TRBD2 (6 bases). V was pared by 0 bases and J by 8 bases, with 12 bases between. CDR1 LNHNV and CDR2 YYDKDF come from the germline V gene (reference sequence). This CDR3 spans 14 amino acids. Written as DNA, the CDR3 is TGTGCCACCAGCAGAGAGCAGGCCGGGGGTACGCAGTATTTT. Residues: CATSREQAGGTQYF.